The subject of this entry is one T cell receptor beta chain. Those patients with uncontrolled infection, other autoimmune disease, pregnancy or lactation were excluded. Looked up from germline, CDR1 is MNHNS and CDR2 is SASEGT. The CDR3 spans 13 residues. The germline V and J ends were trimmed by 6 bases and 0 bases, with 5 bases remaining between them. Template material for amplifying TCR beta CDR3 regions consisted of RNA transcripts. First-round RT-PCR of the TCR CDR3 relied on the HTBI primer set. One entry per CDR3 protein, called by TCRdb with MiXCR from the multiplex PCR reads. The sample lists under 550,000 distinct CDR3 sequences; just under 20% were seen once. The data stem from a study of T cells in Graves' hyperthyroidism and ophthalmopathy.

The sample comprised blood. This sequence originates from a man between 35 and 55 years old with Graves' ophthalmopathy. This chain uses TRBV6-1 with TRBJ2-2, with unresolved D. The CDR3 bases are TGTGCCAGCAGCCGACCGAACACCGGGGAGCTGTTTTTT. It specifies CASSRPNTGELFF.